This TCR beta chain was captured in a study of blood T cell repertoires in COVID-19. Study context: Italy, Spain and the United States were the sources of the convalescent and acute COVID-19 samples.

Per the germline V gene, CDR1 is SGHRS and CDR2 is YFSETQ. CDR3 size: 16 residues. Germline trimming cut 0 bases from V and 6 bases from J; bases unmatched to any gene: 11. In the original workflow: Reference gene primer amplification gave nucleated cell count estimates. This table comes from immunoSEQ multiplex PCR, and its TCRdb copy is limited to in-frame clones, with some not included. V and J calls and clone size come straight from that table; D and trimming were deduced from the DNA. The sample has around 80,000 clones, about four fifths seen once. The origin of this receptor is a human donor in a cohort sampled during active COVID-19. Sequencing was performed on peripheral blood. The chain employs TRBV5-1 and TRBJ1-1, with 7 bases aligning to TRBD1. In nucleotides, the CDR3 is TGCGCCAGCAGCTTGGTAGGGGGCACATCCTCGGCTGAAGCTTTCTTT. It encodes CASSLVGGTSSAEAFF.